These 7 T cell receptor beta chains came from one sample sequenced in a study of blood T cell repertoires in COVID-19. Sequencing was performed with immunoSEQ multiplex PCR; in TCRdb, only in-frame clones are kept and a portion is missing. This table holds 60,000 to 70,000 clones, 90% to 95% found once. Sequenced: peripheral blood. The origin of the receptors is a human donor in a cohort sampled during active COVID-19.

This chain uses TRBV7-5 with TRBJ1-3. TRBV7-5 is assigned pseudogene status. This CDR3 comprises 15 residues. CDR3 amino acids: CARSLAGEIGNTIYF. DNA of the CDR3: TGTGCCAGAAGCTTAGCTGGGGAGATAGGAAACACCATATATTTT.

The rearrangement joins TRBV6-5 to TRBJ2-5; TRBD2 matches 7 bases. There are 13 residues in the CDR3. The germline V gene encodes CDR1 MNHEY and CDR2 SVGAGI. V was pared by 5 bases and J by 3 bases, with 3 bases of the junction left unmatched. This CDR3 reads CASSRTREETQYF. The DNA for the CDR3 is TGTGCCAGCAGTAGGACTAGGGAAGAGACCCAGTACTTC.

The V gene is TRBV23-1, the J gene TRBJ2-1; 12 bases map to TRBD2. TRBV23-1 is assigned to the ORF class and has an uncertain function. There are 18 residues in the CDR3. V dropped 2 bases and J dropped 0; count of bases not matched to a gene: 5. The CDR3 DNA sequence: TGCGCCAGCAGTCAAGTCCTGACTAGCGGGAGCTCCTACAATGAGCAGTTCTTC. Its protein product is CASSQVLTSGSSYNEQFF.

The V call is TRBV19, the J call TRBJ1-2, with D perhaps TRBD1 (6 bases). V lost 6 bases to trimming and J lost 2 bases, with 10 bases between them. CDR1 LNHDA and CDR2 SQIVND come from the germline V gene (reference sequence). The CDR3 runs 13 residues. The CDR3 reads CASSLQGNYGYTF. The CDR3 bases are TGTGCCAGTAGCTTGCAGGGGAACTATGGCTACACCTTC.

V and J are TRBV19 and TRBJ2-1; 9 bases match TRBD1. CDR3 length equals 15 residues. V shed 3 bases and J 9 bases; nucleotides not matched to a gene: 9. Germline V gene data show CDR1 as LNHDA and CDR2 as SQIVND (reference sequence). Here the CDR3 reads CASSITGTGRGEQFF. The CDR3 bases are TGTGCCAGTAGTATTACCGGGACAGGGAGGGGTGAGCAGTTCTTC.

The CDR3 region is CASSPLAGGDNEQFF. For the CDR3, the DNA is TGTGCCAGCAGCCCCCTAGCGGGAGGGGACAATGAGCAGTTCTTC. The chain joins TRBV4-2 to TRBJ2-1; 12 bases match TRBD2. The CDR3 spans 15 residues. Germline V gene sequence: CDR1 LGHNA, CDR2 YNFKEQ. J gave up 5 bases and V 4 bases, and 3 bases lay outside the gene matches.

The chain combines TRBV25-1 with TRBJ1-2; a possible D gene is TRBD1 (6 bases). This CDR3 is built from 14 residues. Germline values: CDR1 MGHDK, CDR2 SYGVNS. V was shortened by 3 bases and J by 5 bases, with 13 bases between the two germline ends. In DNA, the CDR3 is TGTGCCAGCAGTGACCTGACAGGACGTTATGGCTACACCTTC. Its protein product is CASSDLTGRYGYTF.